This TCR beta chain was captured by sequencing in a study of blood T cell repertoires in COVID-19 (TCRdb year 2020). Looking at the study overall: Samples from collaborators originated in the United States, Italy and Spain and spanned both the acute and convalescent phases of COVID-19. The material from the prospective study consisted of cDNA or gDNA derived from T cells, B-cell-depleted T cells, or PBMCs. Deeply sampled blood TCRbeta repertoires from subjects exposed to, actively infected with, or recovered from COVID-19 were included in the dataset. The repertoires were released in a freely available public database meant as a resource for research on the immune response to SARS-CoV-2. Samples came from the ongoing ImmuneRACE study (first 160 participants) plus 1,254 subjects from 6 global collaborators. Sample metadata almost always included a de-identified subject ID, COVID-19 status, age in years and sex. Where HLA class I and class II types were available, the types were taken from metadata supplied by the sample provider, not from assay-based typing.

The CDR3 contains 13 residues, cysteine and phenylalanine counted. The kept DNA is CDR3 alone, 39 bases in frame from the first base. The germline V gene encodes CDR1 LNHDA and CDR2 SQIVND (reference sequence). The collaborating institutions used their own protocols to collect whole blood in K2EDTA tubes. For TCRbeta analysis, collaborators shipped samples as frozen whole blood, isolated PBMCs, or DNA extracted from either of those sample types. Comment on this clone: The clone's antigen remains unknown. The input lacks base qualities; no much larger clone sits a single base away.

Results the study describes overall, beyond this receptor: How much clinical and demographic metadata was included differed by source and by participant, and the metadata was provided uncurated.

TCRbeta CDR3 regions were amplified from genomic DNA using the immunoSEQ Assay, a bias-controlled multiplex PCR. Concerning the study's data processing: Within the assay, amplification of reference gene primers was used to estimate how many nucleated cells each sample contained. Sequence reads were collapsed and filtered to measure the absolute abundance of every unique TCRbeta CDR3 rearrangement. Productive Simpson clonality was computed per sample as the square root of Simpson's diversity index over productive rearrangements. In its TCRdb copy, this immuneACCESS table keeps in-frame sequences only and misses some clones. Where compared with another copy, unresolved V genes explain less than half of these, and the others have no known cause. V, J and clone size reflect that table, while D and trimming were determined from the DNA. The table for this sample lists 250,000 to 300,000 clones; 81% of them were counted only once. In total, the top ten clones hold over 2.5% of the sample.

The chain joins TRBV19 to TRBJ2-1; the junction holds 8 bases that match TRBD2. The receptor comes from a woman aged 55 to 70 with active or convalescent COVID-19. Specimen: peripheral blood. CDR3 protein: CATGSGGYNEQFF. Here is the DNA: TGTGCTACGGGAAGCGGGGGATACAATGAGCAGTTCTTC. Extended through the reference TRBV19 and TRBJ2-1 proteins, this CDR3 yields the full variable domain: DGGITQSPKYLFRKEGQNVTLSCEQNLNHDAMYWYRQDPGQGLRLIYYSQIVNDFQKGDIAEGYSVSREKKESFPLTVTSAQKNPTAFYLCATGSGGYNEQFFGPGTRLTVL.